Below, 32 T cell receptor beta chains from the same sample are listed, as sequenced in a study of siplizumab effects on memory and regulatory T cells. TCRdb keeps only in-frame clones here, not all; method: immunoSEQ multiplex PCR. The sample consists of more than 95,000 clones, about 92% of them appearing once. The sequenced sample was CD4+ T cells sorted from blood. The receptor source for this set is a human donor in good health.

This rearrangement joins TRBV7-2 to TRBJ1-5, with a weak D call TRBD1 (5 bases). The germline gives CDR1 SGHTA, CDR2 FQGNSA. Trimming removed 5 bases at V and 4 bases at J, with 15 bases between. The CDR3 has 15 amino acids. The CDR3 sequence is CASSPWGGRNQPQHF. In DNA form, the CDR3 reads TGTGCCAGCAGCCCCTGGGGGGGACGGAATCAGCCCCAGCATTTT.

The CDR3 is CASRGRTANTDTQYF. DNA of the CDR3: TGCGCCAGCAGAGGGAGGACAGCTAACACAGATACGCAGTATTTT. V is TRBV5-1 and J is TRBJ2-3; D is perhaps TRBD1 or TRBD2 (6 bases each). V lost 5 bases, J lost 2 bases, and 15 bases lay in between. In germline, CDR1 is SGHRS, CDR2 YFSETQ. The CDR3 sequence is 15 residues long.

The table lists this clone with a few counts. V usage is TRBV6-5 and J usage is TRBJ2-7; D is undetermined. V was clipped by 5 bases and J by 3 bases, with 14 bases between them. The CDR3 is 14 amino acids. Germline values: CDR1 MNHEY, CDR2 SVGAGI. CDR3 coding DNA: TGTGCCAGCAGTGGGCGGTTGGGATTCTACGAGCAGTACTTC. It encodes CASSGRLGFYEQYF.

This clone has a single count. This chain links TRBV5-1 with TRBJ1-1; no definite D call. CDR1 and CDR2 (germline): SGHRS, YFSETQ. The length of the CDR3 is 13 residues. The V end was cut by 1 base, the J end by 0 bases, with 4 bases between. CDR3: CASSLQLNTEAFF. In DNA, the CDR3 is TGCGCCAGCAGCTTGCAGCTGAACACTGAAGCTTTCTTT.

The rearrangement uses TRBV27 and TRBJ2-1; no clear D. The CDR3 runs 14 residues. Germline V gene lookup returns CDR1 MNHEY and CDR2 SMNVEV (reference sequence). V lost 2 bases, J lost 4 bases, and 9 bases lay in between. DNA for the CDR3: TGTGCCAGCAGTTTAGACCGAGCGTACAATGAGCAGTTCTTC. This encodes CASSLDRAYNEQFF.

This clone was found once. This rearrangement joins TRBV18 to TRBJ1-2; the D is unclear. Germline lookup yields CDR1 KGHSH and CDR2 LQKENI. The CDR3 sequence is 14 residues long. V lost 1 base and J lost 4, with 10 bases in between. As DNA, the CDR3 is TGTGCCAGCTCACCACAGGACGGAAGCTATGGCTACACCTTC. Translating it yields CASSPQDGSYGYTF.

The chain joins TRBV6-6 to TRBJ1-2; D unclear. Trimming took off 0 bases at V and 8 bases at J, with 10 bases between the two ends. The CDR3 loop spans 13 amino acids. The V gene's germline CDR1 is MNHNY and CDR2 SVGAGI (reference sequence). The CDR3 sequence: CASSYSRNRGYTF. For the CDR3, the DNA is TGTGCCAGCAGTTACTCAAGGAATCGGGGCTACACCTTC.

The chain combines TRBV5-1 with TRBJ2-7; 7 bases fit TRBD1. Germline V lookup: CDR1 SGHRS, CDR2 YFSETQ. With V trimmed by 4 bases and J by 0 bases, 13 bases remained unmatched. The CDR3 totals 17 residues. CDR3 nucleotides: TGCGCCAGCAGCCGGGACAGCCCGGTTCAGAGCTCCTACGAGCAGTACTTC. Amino acids: CASSRDSPVQSSYEQYF.

The gene calls are TRBV19 and TRBJ1-1, with 8 bases that match TRBD1. The CDR3 length is 14 residues. Germline CDR1 LNHDA, CDR2 SQIVND (reference sequence). The trim removed 6 bases at V and 0 bases at J, leaving 3 bases unmatched. CDR3 loop: CASRRTGMNTEAFF. CDR3 DNA sequence: TGTGCCAGTAGGAGGACAGGGATGAACACTGAAGCTTTCTTT.

The rearrangement joins TRBV29-1 to TRBJ2-5; 9 nucleotides align to TRBD2. The germline CDR1 and CDR2 sequences are SQVTM and ANQGSEA. With V trimmed by 6 bases and J by 1 base, 9 bases remained unmatched. This CDR3 is built from 15 residues. The CDR3, as DNA: TGCAGCGTCCTCGGGCTAGCGGGGTTCCAAGAGACCCAGTACTTC. This translates into CSVLGLAGFQETQYF. The entire variable domain, with the rest obtained from reference TRBV29-1 and TRBJ2-5, is as follows: SAVISQKPSRDICQRGTSLTIQCQVDSQVTMMFWYRQQPGQSLTLIATANQGSEATYESGFVIDKFPISRPNLTFSTLTVSNMSPEDSSIYLCSVLGLAGFQETQYFGPGTRLLVL.

V usage is TRBV10-3 and J usage is TRBJ2-5; unclear D gene. The germline V gene has CDR1 ENHRY and CDR2 SYGVKD. CDR3 length: 13 residues. V lost 3 bases and J 5 bases, leaving 10 bases between the germline ends. CDR3 nucleotides: TGTGCCATCAGTGACGAAATCCCGGAGACCCAGTACTTC. Translation: CAISDEIPETQYF.

The chain has TRBV19 and TRBJ1-2, with a possible D match to TRBD1 (6 bases). This CDR3 is 13 amino acids long. The ends were cut back, 5 bases at V and 8 bases at J, with 15 bases in the middle. Germline values: CDR1 LNHDA, CDR2 SQIVND (reference sequence). The CDR3 is CASSPYREDGYTF. Here the CDR3 DNA reads TGTGCCAGTAGTCCATACAGGGAAGACGGCTACACCTTC. Full variable domain (missing parts from reference TRBV19 and TRBJ1-2): DGGITQSPKYLFRKEGQNVTLSCEQNLNHDAMYWYRQDPGQGLRLIYYSQIVNDFQKGDIAEGYSVSREKKESFPLTVTSAQKNPTAFYLCASSPYREDGYTFGSGTRLTVV.

The chain is built from TRBV9 and TRBJ2-7, with D possibly TRBD2 on 6 matching bases. Germline V CDR1 and CDR2: SGDLS, YYNGEE. V lost 0 bases and J 2 bases, leaving 12 bases between the germline ends. The CDR3 is 15 residues long. DNA of the CDR3: TGTGCCAGCAGCGTAGGGGAGCGGGCAGCCTACGAGCAGTACTTC. Amino acids: CASSVGERAAYEQYF.

The chain combines TRBV6-5 with TRBJ1-5; tentatively, D is TRBD1 (6 bases). This CDR3 contains 13 residues. Trimming pared 6 bases from V and 3 bases from J, leaving 9 bases between. Germline assignment: CDR1 MNHEY and CDR2 SVGAGI. CDR3 in DNA: TGTGCCAGCAGCAGGACAGTCAATCAGCCCCAGCATTTT. It specifies CASSRTVNQPQHF.

The chain uses TRBV30 and TRBJ1-1; perhaps TRBD1 as D (5 bases). Germline V gives CDR1 GTSNPN, CDR2 SVGIG (reference sequence). CDR3 length equals 11 residues. The CDR3 DNA follows: TGTGCTTTCCAGGGCTCCACTGAAGCTTTCTTT. This encodes CAFQGSTEAFF.

The chain employs TRBV6-5 and TRBJ2-5; D is undetermined. The CDR3 sequence is 13 residues long. Germline V lookup: CDR1 MNHEY, CDR2 SVGAGI. The ends were cut back, 0 bases at V and 2 bases at J, with 4 bases in the middle. This CDR3 is CASSYSGQETQYF. In DNA, the CDR3 is TGTGCCAGCAGTTACTCGGGGCAAGAGACCCAGTACTTC.

With regard to this clone: The same CDR3 can be traced to other DNA sequences in this sample. The rearrangement joins TRBV5-1 to TRBJ2-2; 7 nucleotides align to TRBD2. Germline-derived CDR1 and CDR2 are SGHRS and YFSETQ. The CDR3 has 14 residues. V was clipped by 7 bases and J by 0 bases; unmatched bases: 3. The CDR3: CASSGGANTGELFF. In DNA form, the CDR3 reads TGCGCCAGCTCGGGGGGTGCGAACACCGGGGAGCTGTTTTTT.

The chain uses TRBV4-1 and TRBJ2-7; weak D call: TRBD2 (6 bases). In germline, CDR1 is MGHRA, CDR2 YSYEKL. The CDR3 length is 15 residues. Trimming removed 0 bases at V and 4 bases at J, with 13 bases between. The CDR3 loop reads CASSQDKAGGYEQYF. CDR3 nucleotide sequence: TGCGCCAGCAGCCAAGATAAAGCGGGTGGGTACGAGCAGTACTTC.

The genes are TRBV19 and TRBJ1-1; a possible D gene is TRBD1 (5 bases). In germline, CDR1 is LNHDA, CDR2 SQIVND (reference sequence). CDR3 size: 14 residues. Deletions cut 6 bases from V and 4 bases from J, with 15 bases between. The CDR3 sequence is CASRIRGGSTEAFF. The CDR3 DNA sequence: TGTGCCAGTAGGATTCGGGGGGGTAGCACTGAAGCTTTCTTT. Drawing the rest from reference TRBV19 and TRBJ1-1, the complete variable domain is DGGITQSPKYLFRKEGQNVTLSCEQNLNHDAMYWYRQDPGQGLRLIYYSQIVNDFQKGDIAEGYSVSREKKESFPLTVTSAQKNPTAFYLCASRIRGGSTEAFFGQGTRLTVV.

The V call is TRBV9, the J call TRBJ2-2, with TRBD2 identical over 10 bases. J lost 7 bases, V lost 2 bases, and 5 bases had no gene match. CDR3 length equals 15 residues. CDR1 and CDR2 (germline): SGDLS, YYNGEE. In DNA, the CDR3 is TGTGCCAGCAGCGTGGAGGGACTAGCGATCGGGGAGCTGTTTTTT. Residues: CASSVEGLAIGELFF.

This chain uses TRBV7-3 with TRBJ2-7, with a tentative D call TRBD1 (6 bases). Trimming left V 5 bases short and J 6 bases short, with 17 bases between. The V gene's germline CDR1 is SGHTA and CDR2 FQGTGA. The CDR3 has 14 amino acids. CDR3 nucleotides: TGTGCCAGCAGCGCCAACGGGGACACGGGCGAGCAGTACTTC. Amino acid sequence: CASSANGDTGEQYF.

The V gene is TRBV19, the J gene TRBJ2-4, with 9 bases fitting TRBD1. With V trimmed by 5 bases and J by 2 bases, 7 bases remained unmatched. Germline CDR1 is LNHDA and CDR2 is SQIVND (reference sequence). This CDR3 region has 16 residues. The CDR3 nucleotides read TGTGCCAGTAGTGGGCCTACAGGGGGCCCCAAAAACATTCAGTACTTC. Amino acid sequence: CASSGPTGGPKNIQYF.

The chain is built from TRBV30 and TRBJ1-2; 11 positions match TRBD1. The CDR3 loop spans 14 amino acids. The V and J ends lost 2 bases and 7 bases, in that order; junction bases with no gene match: 6. CDR1 is GTSNPN and CDR2 is SVGIG in the germline V gene (reference sequence). CDR3 loop: CAWSRRDRGFGYTF. The CDR3 DNA reads as TGTGCCTGGAGTCGTCGGGACAGGGGGTTTGGCTACACCTTC.

CDR3 in DNA: TGCGCCAGCAGCCCCGGGACCAACTGGGAGGAGACCCAGTACTTC. The encoded protein is CASSPGTNWEETQYF. This chain connects TRBV4-1 to TRBJ2-5; D tentatively fits TRBD1 or TRBD2 (5 bases each). The CDR3 sequence is 15 residues long. V gave up 4 bases and J gave up 5 bases, with 17 bases separating them. Germline loops: CDR1 MGHRA, CDR2 YSYEKL.

V and J are TRBV7-2 and TRBJ1-5; D is unclear. Trimming removed 4 bases at V and 11 bases at J, with 15 bases between. The CDR3 is 13 amino acids. Looked up from germline, CDR1 is SGHTA and CDR2 is FQGNSA. The CDR3 nucleotides are TGTGCCAGCAGCTATGGGCCCTCCGGGACCCAGCATTTT. This codes for CASSYGPSGTQHF.

This chain links TRBV9 with TRBJ1-1; D perhaps matches TRBD1 (5 bases). CDR3 size: 15 residues. Deletions cut 2 bases from V and 3 bases from J, with 14 bases between. Germline-derived CDR1 and CDR2 are SGDLS and YYNGEE. The CDR3, as DNA: TGTGCCAGCAGCGTGCAGGGTGGTAGGGACACTGAAGCTTTCTTT. Translated: CASSVQGGRDTEAFF.

The gene calls are TRBV19 and TRBJ2-5, with 7 bases identical to TRBD1. The CDR3 sequence is 16 residues long. Trimming took 6 bases from V and 2 from J; bases not matched to a gene: 12. CDR1 and CDR2 from the germline V gene are LNHDA and SQIVND (reference sequence). CDR3 DNA sequence: TGTGCCAGTAGCCCACAGGGGAAAGTGAAACAAGAGACCCAGTACTTC. It codes for CASSPQGKVKQETQYF.

The chain links TRBV7-8 to TRBJ2-1; perhaps TRBD2 as D (5 bases). Germline V gives CDR1 SGHVS, CDR2 FQNEAQ. The CDR3 has 15 amino acids. With 4 bases removed from V and 8 bases from J, the gap between germline ends came to 18 bases. In DNA form, the CDR3 reads TGTGCCAGCAGCTCCTACCGGGGTCCTGTCGATGAGCAGTTCTTC. As protein: CASSSYRGPVDEQFF.

The chain carries TRBV2 and TRBJ1-5; 8 nucleotides match TRBD1. Germline lookup yields CDR1 SNHLY and CDR2 FYNNEI. CDR3 length: 12 amino acids. The J segment lost 12 bases and the V segment lost 5 bases, leaving 6 bases of the junction unmatched. The CDR3 region has the DNA TGTGCCAGCAGTCGCTACAGGGGGTTCCAGCATTTT. This codes for CASSRYRGFQHF.

The chain carries TRBV9 and TRBJ2-3, with TRBD1 matching 11 bases. Germline CDR1 and CDR2: SGDLS and YYNGEE. Unmatched junction bases numbered 5, after V lost 3 bases and J lost 5 bases. There are 15 residues in the CDR3. CDR3 nucleotides: TGTGCCAGCAGCGCGGGACAGGGGGTGGGAGATACGCAGTATTTT. It translates to CASSAGQGVGDTQYF.

This chain links TRBV6-6 with TRBJ1-2, with D uncertain. This CDR3 comprises 10 residues. V was cut by 6 bases and J by 5 bases, with 4 bases left in between. Germline V gene lookup returns CDR1 MNHNY and CDR2 SVGAGI (reference sequence). Here the CDR3 reads CASRDYGYTF. The CDR3 nucleotides read TGTGCCAGCAGGGATTATGGCTACACCTTC.

The rearrangement links TRBV9 to TRBJ2-2; maybe TRBD2 (6 bases). Germline V gene lookup returns CDR1 SGDLS and CDR2 YYNGEE. V lost 1 base to trimming and J lost 1 base, with 8 bases between them. The CDR3 contains 15 residues. The CDR3 DNA reads TGTGCCAGCAGCGTACTGGGACTGAACACCGGGGAGCTGTTTTTT. It translates to CASSVLGLNTGELFF.